This passage covers 27 T cell receptor beta chains from one sample sequenced in a study of blood T cell repertoires in COVID-19. Profiled with immunoSEQ multiplex PCR; TCRdb holds only in-frame clones, not every one. The sample lists around 370,000 clones, about 88% occurring once. The specimen was peripheral blood. The receptors here all came from a woman in her seventies with COVID-19, enrolled during active disease.

V gene TRBV7-9 combines with J gene TRBJ1-1; D might be TRBD1 (6 bases). There are 16 residues in the CDR3. The germline V gene has CDR1 SEHNR and CDR2 FQNEAQ (reference sequence). Trimming left V 5 bases short and J 0 bases short, with 16 bases between. The DNA for the CDR3 is TGTGCCAGCAGCCCCGAGGGGGGGGAAGTGAACACTGAAGCTTTCTTT. This gives the protein CASSPEGGEVNTEAFF.

This clone appeared a single time. The chain couples TRBV2 to TRBJ1-5, with 7 bases matching TRBD1. The CDR3 extends over 14 amino acids. V was clipped by 8 bases and J by 1 base; unmatched bases: 5. Germline CDR1 is SNHLY and CDR2 is FYNNEI. For the CDR3, the DNA is TGTGCCAGCCGACAGGGAGGAAGCAATCAGCCCCAGCATTTT. Encoded protein: CASRQGGSNQPQHF.

The chain employs TRBV11-2 and TRBJ1-4; possible D gene TRBD1, 5 bases. Trimming removed 0 bases from V and 8 bases from J, with 7 bases in between. The CDR3 is made up of 13 amino acids. Germline V gene lookup returns CDR1 SGHAT and CDR2 FQNNGV. This CDR3 reads CASSLERGEKLFF. The CDR3 DNA reads as TGTGCCAGCAGCTTAGAAAGGGGAGAAAAACTGTTTTTT.

V gene TRBV15 combines with J gene TRBJ2-2; D perhaps matches TRBD1 (6 bases). V lost 6 bases and J 1 base, leaving 18 bases between the germline ends. The V gene's germline CDR1 is LNHNV and CDR2 YYDKDF (reference sequence). The CDR3 has 17 residues. CDR3 region: CATRPVYRVRNTGELFF. The CDR3 nucleotides read TGTGCCACCAGACCAGTATACAGGGTAAGGAACACCGGGGAGCTGTTTTTT.

This clone was seen once. The chain couples TRBV5-8 to TRBJ2-2; possible D gene TRBD2, 6 bases. Germline V gene sequence: CDR1 SGHTS, CDR2 YDEGEE. Trimming removed 2 bases at V and 3 bases at J, with 8 bases between. The CDR3 length is 14 residues. CDR3 amino acids: CASSLGGDTGELFF. DNA of the CDR3: TGTGCCAGCAGCTTAGGAGGGGACACCGGGGAGCTGTTTTTT.

This sequence joins TRBV3-1 (or the pseudogene TRBV3-2) and TRBJ2-3; maybe TRBD1 (6 bases). The germline CDR1 and CDR2 sequences are LGHDT and YNNKEL (reference sequence). This CDR3 is built from 12 residues. With 1 base removed from V and 8 bases from J, the gap between germline ends came to 7 bases. The DNA for the CDR3 is TGTGCCAGCAGCCAAGGAGGGGGTACGCAGTATTTT. Protein sequence: CASSQGGGTQYF.

The chain is built from TRBV19 and TRBJ2-1; D unresolved. Germline V gene lookup returns CDR1 LNHDA and CDR2 SQIVND (reference sequence). This CDR3 region has 13 residues. Trimming took 0 bases from V and 6 from J, leaving 6 bases between them. The CDR3 sequence: CASSIDGSNEQFF. The CDR3 nucleotides are TGTGCCAGTAGTATAGATGGCAGCAATGAGCAGTTCTTC.

This clone came up a few times. V is TRBV28 and J is TRBJ1-2; TRBD1 might be the D (5 bases). V dropped 7 bases and J dropped 7 bases, with 28 bases sitting between them. Germline-derived CDR1 and CDR2 are MDHEN and SYDVKM. CDR3 length: 17 residues. The CDR3 region has the DNA TGTGCCAGCACTACATCAACCGGGACTGCCCTCTTGGGTGGCTACACCTTC. This translates into CASTTSTGTALLGGYTF.

The J gene is TRBJ1-3, the V gene TRBV10-1, with TRBD1 as a possible D gene (5 bases). Germline V gene lookup returns CDR1 WNHNN and CDR2 SYGVQD (reference sequence). The CDR3 has 15 amino acids. The V end lost 6 bases, the J end lost 0 bases, and 12 bases lay between the germline ends. Written as DNA, the CDR3 is TGCGCCAGCAGCGCGGGACCGCTCTCTGGAAACACCATATATTTT. This translates into CASSAGPLSGNTIYF.

The chain has TRBV5-1 and TRBJ2-7; a possible D gene is TRBD1 (5 bases). Germline assignment: CDR1 SGHRS and CDR2 YFSETQ. CDR3 length: 15 residues. Trimming shortened V by 0 bases and J by 6 bases, and 16 bases separated the two germline ends. This chain's CDR3 is CASSLEGRGMGEQYF. Here the CDR3 DNA reads TGCGCCAGCAGCTTGGAGGGTAGGGGCATGGGCGAGCAGTACTTC.

The gene calls are TRBV7-9 and TRBJ1-1; perhaps TRBD1 as D (5 bases). This CDR3 has 14 amino acids. Trimming took 1 base from V and 7 from J, leaving 13 bases between them. Germline CDR1 reads SEHNR; CDR2 reads FQNEAQ (reference sequence). The CDR3 nucleotides read TGTGCCAGCAGCTTAGGGCGGGGGAGCGGTGAAGCTTTCTTT. Translation gives CASSLGRGSGEAFF.

J is TRBJ2-3 and V is TRBV5-6, with 7 bases identical to TRBD2. Germline V gene sequence: CDR1 SGHDT, CDR2 YYEEEE. V was pared by 5 bases and J by 5 bases, with 8 bases of the junction left unmatched. This CDR3 comprises 14 residues. The CDR3 nucleotides read TGTGCCAGCAGTCCCCGGCGCGGGGGAGATACGCAGTATTTT. This encodes CASSPRRGGDTQYF.

Worth noting for this clone: A read error may produce the germline difference seen at one junction end. The chain carries TRBV4-2 and TRBJ1-1; possibly TRBD1 for D (6 bases). This CDR3 has 15 residues. Germline V lookup: CDR1 LGHNA, CDR2 YNFKEQ. The CDR3 protein is CASSPNTGLKTEAFF. The CDR3 nucleotides are TGTGCCAGCAGCCCTAATACAGGGTTGAAGACTGAAGCTTTCTTT.

This clone was detected only once. The chain combines TRBV24-1 with TRBJ2-4; a weak D match, TRBD2 (5 bases). Per germline, CDR1 KGHDR and CDR2 SFDVKD. This CDR3 contains 13 residues. The V gene lost 4 bases and the J gene lost 4 bases, with 7 bases spanning the gap. CDR3 loop: CATSDPGKNIQYF. CDR3 bases: TGTGCCACCAGTGACCCGGGGAAAAACATTCAGTACTTC.

This clone occurred a few times. The V and J genes are TRBV2 and TRBJ2-2; TRBD1 aligns across 9 bases. CDR1 and CDR2 from the germline V gene are SNHLY and FYNNEI. The length of the CDR3 is 15 residues. With V trimmed by 5 bases and J by 3 bases, 4 bases remained unmatched. The CDR3 is CASSWGQGDTGELFF. As DNA, the CDR3 is TGTGCCAGCAGTTGGGGACAGGGAGACACCGGGGAGCTGTTTTTT. Together with reference TRBV2 and TRBJ2-2, the CDR3 gives the full variable domain: EPEVTQTPSHQVTQMGQEVILRCVPISNHLYFYWYRQILGQKVEFLVSFYNNEISEKSEIFDDQFSVERPDGSNFTLKIRSTKLEDSAMYFCASSWGQGDTGELFFGEGSRLTVL.

The gene calls are TRBV5-1 and TRBJ1-4; unclear D gene. CDR1 SGHRS and CDR2 YFSETQ come from the germline V gene. The CDR3 extends over 14 amino acids. Trimming removed 0 bases at V and 4 bases at J, with 7 bases between. In DNA form, the CDR3 reads TGCGCCAGCAGCTTGGACAGCTATAATGAAAAACTGTTTTTT. Translated, it gives CASSLDSYNEKLFF.

The chain links TRBV30 to TRBJ2-3, with TRBD1 matching 8 bases. CDR1 is GTSNPN, CDR2 SVGIG, per germline (reference sequence). The trim removed 2 bases at V and 5 bases at J, leaving 12 bases unmatched. This CDR3 spans 16 amino acids. CDR3 coding DNA: TGTGCCTGGAGTCCCCGGACAGGGTTTTCGGTAGATACGCAGTATTTT. Translated, it gives CAWSPRTGFSVDTQYF.

The chain has TRBV6-1 and TRBJ1-2; D is uncertain. Germline V gene sequence: CDR1 MNHNS, CDR2 SASEGT. This CDR3 has 15 amino acids. The V gene lost 3 bases and the J gene lost 0 bases, with 11 bases spanning the gap. In nucleotides, the CDR3 is TGTGCCAGCAGTGAGGGCGTTAAGGCTAACTATGGCTACACCTTC. This gives the protein CASSEGVKANYGYTF.

The gene calls are TRBV6-4 and TRBJ2-3, with a tentative D call TRBD2 (7 bases). The germline V and J ends were trimmed by 8 bases and 2 bases, with 20 bases remaining between them. This CDR3 has 16 amino acids. Germline CDR1 reads MRHNA; CDR2 reads SNTAGT. The CDR3 sequence: CASLPGRGPYTDTQYF. The CDR3, as DNA: TGTGCCAGCCTACCCGGGCGGGGGCCCTACACAGATACGCAGTATTTT.

The chain employs TRBV23-1 and TRBJ2-7, with D perhaps matching TRBD1 (6 bases). TRBV23-1 has ORF status, its function being uncertain. The CDR3 totals 15 residues. V gave up 6 bases and J gave up 5 bases, with 20 bases separating them. The CDR3 DNA reads as TGCGCCAGCAGCCCAGAGACAGGTCAAAGGGACGAGCAGTACTTC. It yields the protein CASSPETGQRDEQYF.

V and J are TRBV21-1 and TRBJ1-1; the table's D call, TRBD1, was not checked against the DNA. TRBV21-1 is shown as a pseudogene. There are 18 residues in the CDR3. In DNA form, the CDR3 reads TGTGCCAGCAGCAATCCCAGCCGGGACAGAACTATGAACACTGAAGCTTTCTTT. Protein product: CASSNPSRDRTMNTEAFF.

This chain uses TRBV18 with TRBJ1-2; D perhaps matches TRBD1 (5 bases). This CDR3 comprises 17 residues. V gave up 2 bases and J gave up 6 bases, with 22 bases separating them. Germline V gives CDR1 KGHSH, CDR2 LQKENI. The CDR3 is CASSPTGSQARGDGYTF. DNA for the CDR3: TGTGCCAGCTCACCAACGGGGTCCCAGGCCCGGGGGGATGGCTACACCTTC.

This chain joins TRBV4-1 and TRBJ1-2; D remains ambiguous. Germline values: CDR1 MGHRA, CDR2 YSYEKL. V shed 2 bases and J shed 0 bases, with 4 bases lying between them. There are 13 residues in the CDR3. CDR3 sequence: CASSQPANYGYTF. The CDR3 DNA reads as TGCGCCAGCAGCCAACCAGCTAACTATGGCTACACCTTC.

The gene calls are TRBV1 and TRBJ1-2; TRBD1, the D gene given by the table, was not confirmed from the DNA. TRBV1 constitutes a pseudogene. The CDR3 has 16 residues. CDR3 residues: CTSSHPMTCGIYGYTF. Here the CDR3 DNA reads TGCACCAGCAGCCACCCTATGACATGTGGAATCTATGGCTACACCTTC.

The chain is built from TRBV6-6 and TRBJ1-3; 7 nucleotides align to TRBD1. Germline CDR1 MNHNY, CDR2 SVGAGI (reference sequence). The CDR3 totals 13 residues. V shed 8 bases and J 2 bases; nucleotides not matched to a gene: 3. The CDR3 sequence: CASVQGAGNTIYF. The CDR3 region has the DNA TGTGCCAGCGTTCAGGGGGCTGGAAACACCATATATTTT.

The chain carries TRBV4-2 and TRBJ1-3; TRBD1 matches 7 bases. The CDR3 sequence is 15 residues long. The junction had 2 bases not matched to a gene; V was cut back by 0 bases and J by 3 bases. From germline, CDR1 is LGHNA and CDR2 YNFKEQ. CDR3 in DNA: TGTGCCAGCAGCCAAGAGAACAGGGGTGGAAACACCATATATTTT. It translates to CASSQENRGGNTIYF.

The chain carries TRBV7-2 and TRBJ1-2; TRBD1 matches at 7 bases. Germline V gene lookup returns CDR1 SGHTA and CDR2 FQGNSA. V lost 1 base to trimming and J lost 6 bases; unmatched junction nucleotides: 2. The CDR3 spans 13 residues. The DNA for the CDR3 is TGTGCCAGCAGCTTAGTGCAGGGGGATGGCTACACCTTC. It specifies CASSLVQGDGYTF.